The 21 T cell receptor beta chains listed next were all sequenced from one sample in a study of neoadjuvant anti-PD-1 for oral cavity cancer. Profiled with immunoSEQ multiplex PCR; TCRdb holds only in-frame clones, not every one. Of roughly 36,000 clones in the sample, around 38% were seen once. Time point given: after neoadjuvant nivolumab, at surgical resection. The sequenced sample was tumor tissue, obtained after nivolumab (anti-PD-1) treatment. Receptors were obtained from a person aged 40-85 years with oral cavity squamous cell carcinoma.

This clone was seen only a few times. V is TRBV6-6 and J is TRBJ1-5; 9 bases match TRBD1. CDR1 is MNHNY and CDR2 is SVGAGI in the germline V gene (reference sequence). The J segment lost 10 bases and the V segment lost 6 bases, leaving 7 bases of the junction unmatched. The CDR3 extends over 13 amino acids. The CDR3 is CASSVDRGSPQHF. The CDR3 DNA reads TGTGCCAGCAGCGTGGACAGGGGATCTCCCCAGCATTTT.

V gene TRBV29-1 combines with J gene TRBJ1-3; D gene ambiguous. The CDR3 is 14 amino acids. From germline, CDR1 is SQVTM and CDR2 ANQGSEA. The V end lost 5 bases, the J end lost 4 bases, and 15 bases lay between the germline ends. CDR3 bases: TGCAGCGTTTTTCTAGATCGCGGGGGAAACACCATATATTTT. Protein: CSVFLDRGGNTIYF.

The table lists this clone with many counts. The gene calls are TRBV2 and TRBJ1-1, with 9 nucleotides matching TRBD1. CDR3 size: 15 residues. CDR1 SNHLY and CDR2 FYNNEI come from the germline V gene. After removal of 5 bases from V and 0 bases from J, the junction contained 4 bases not matched to a gene. The CDR3 nucleotides read TGTGCCAGCAGTTCCGGACAGGGGATGAACACTGAAGCTTTCTTT. It specifies CASSSGQGMNTEAFF.

The chain joins TRBV6-1 to TRBJ1-5; D might be TRBD1 (5 bases). CDR1 and CDR2 from the germline V gene are MNHNS and SASEGT. Trimming removed 7 bases at V and 2 bases at J, with 15 bases between. This CDR3 region has 15 residues. CDR3 protein: CASTSGASGNQPQHF. The CDR3 DNA is TGTGCCAGCACATCCGGGGCGAGCGGCAATCAGCCCCAGCATTTT.

The sample holds one count of this clone. The CDR3 nucleotides are TGTGCCAGCAGAAATTTAGGGGCAGTTAATCAGCCCCAGCATTTT. Amino acid sequence: CASRNLGAVNQPQHF. The V and J genes are TRBV27 and TRBJ1-5; D might be TRBD1 (5 bases). The V end was cut by 6 bases, the J end by 4 bases, with 16 bases between. The CDR3 runs to 15 residues. Germline-derived CDR1 and CDR2 are MNHEY and SMNVEV (reference sequence).

Many counts were recorded for this clone. The chain employs TRBV11-1 and TRBJ2-7, with TRBD2 matching 9 bases. Germline loops: CDR1 SGHAT, CDR2 FQDESV (reference sequence). V gave up 6 bases and J gave up 1 base; unmatched junction bases: 1. The CDR3 loop spans 13 amino acids. The CDR3 DNA follows: TGTGCCAGCAGTCTAGCGGGATCCTACGAGCAGTACTTC. Translating gives CASSLAGSYEQYF. The full variable domain, rest sourced from reference TRBV11-1 and TRBJ2-7, is EAEVAQSPRYKITEKSQAVAFWCDPISGHATLYWYRQILGQGPELLVQFQDESVVDDSQLPKDRFSAERLKGVDSTLKIQPAELGDSAMYLCASSLAGSYEQYFGPGTRLTVT.

The chain is built from TRBV9 and TRBJ2-1; 9 nucleotides line up with TRBD1. The germline V gene encodes CDR1 SGDLS and CDR2 YYNGEE. J lost 4 bases, V lost 3 bases, and 11 bases had no gene match. CDR3 size: 17 residues. This chain's CDR3 is CASSAPRGGTGYNEQFF. CDR3 sequence (DNA): TGTGCCAGCAGCGCACCAAGGGGGGGGACAGGGTACAATGAGCAGTTCTTC. Drawing the rest from reference TRBV9 and TRBJ2-1, the complete variable domain is DSGVTQTPKHLITATGQRVTLRCSPRSGDLSVYWYQQSLDQGLQFLIQYYNGEERAKGNILERFSAQQFPDLHSELNLSSLELGDSALYFCASSAPRGGTGYNEQFFGPGTRLTVL.

The J gene is TRBJ1-1, the V gene TRBV10-3, with a tentative D call TRBD1 (5 bases). Germline V gene sequence: CDR1 ENHRY, CDR2 SYGVKD. The CDR3 has 13 amino acids. Trimming took 11 bases from V and 6 from J, leaving 19 bases between them. As DNA, the CDR3 is TGTGCCTCCCGGGGCAGGGTAGGGGCTGAAGCTTTCTTT. Its translation: CASRGRVGAEAFF.

V and J are TRBV5-1 and TRBJ2-5; no clear D. V was shortened by 4 bases and J by 5 bases, with 15 bases between the two germline ends. Germline values: CDR1 SGHRS, CDR2 YFSETQ. CDR3 length equals 14 residues. This chain's CDR3 is CASSGNQAAETQYF. Written as DNA, the CDR3 is TGCGCCAGCAGCGGAAATCAGGCCGCGGAGACCCAGTACTTC.

In this sample, this clone turned up many times. This chain links TRBV7-6 with TRBJ1-1, with unresolved D. Trimming shortened V by 6 bases and J by 1 base, and 18 bases separated the two germline ends. The CDR3 loop spans 16 amino acids. CDR1 and CDR2 from the germline V gene are SGHVS and FNYEAQ. The CDR3 sequence: CASSYSAWASNTEAFF. The CDR3, as DNA: TGTGCCAGCAGTTATAGCGCCTGGGCCTCGAACACTGAAGCTTTCTTT.

This clone has only a few counts. The chain employs TRBV18 and TRBJ2-2, with a possible D match to TRBD1 (5 bases). The CDR3 consists of 15 residues. In germline, CDR1 is KGHSH, CDR2 LQKENI. V was cut by 3 bases and J by 4 bases, with 12 bases left in between. CDR3 loop: CASSPDIIFTGELFF. The CDR3 DNA sequence: TGTGCCAGCTCACCGGACATAATATTCACCGGGGAGCTGTTTTTT.

The chain combines TRBV6-1 with TRBJ1-2, with TRBD1 matching over 7 bases. Germline V gene lookup returns CDR1 MNHNS and CDR2 SASEGT. After removal of 0 bases from V and 0 bases from J, the junction contained 4 bases not matched to a gene. This CDR3 contains 16 residues. The CDR3 nucleotides are TGTGCCAGCAGTGAAGCTACAGGGGACCCTAACTATGGCTACACCTTC. Translation gives CASSEATGDPNYGYTF.

Only a few counts were recorded for this clone. V gene TRBV4-1 combines with J gene TRBJ2-3; D is unclear. Germline CDR1 reads MGHRA; CDR2 reads YSYEKL. CDR3 length: 16 residues. V shed 0 bases and J shed 0 bases, with 10 bases lying between them. As DNA, the CDR3 is TGCGCCAGCAGCCAAGAAGAGCAGCGAAGCACAGATACGCAGTATTTT. It codes for CASSQEEQRSTDTQYF.

Many counts were recorded for this clone. The chain combines TRBV19 with TRBJ2-1, with D possibly matching TRBD2 (5 bases). Germline V gene sequence: CDR1 LNHDA, CDR2 SQIVND (reference sequence). The V end was cut by 0 bases, the J end by 0 bases, with 6 bases between. The CDR3 loop spans 15 amino acids. The CDR3 loop reads CASSIDGISYNEQFF. CDR3 nucleotide sequence: TGTGCCAGTAGTATAGACGGGATCTCCTACAATGAGCAGTTCTTC. Full variable domain (missing parts from reference TRBV19 and TRBJ2-1): DGGITQSPKYLFRKEGQNVTLSCEQNLNHDAMYWYRQDPGQGLRLIYYSQIVNDFQKGDIAEGYSVSREKKESFPLTVTSAQKNPTAFYLCASSIDGISYNEQFFGPGTRLTVL.

This chain links TRBV5-4 with TRBJ1-4; tentatively, D is TRBD1 (6 bases). The V end lost 3 bases, the J end lost 7 bases, and 22 bases lay between the germline ends. This CDR3 spans 17 amino acids. CDR1 SGHNT and CDR2 YYREEE come from the germline V gene (reference sequence). The CDR3 here is CASSSDIRGGFSEKLFF. The DNA for the CDR3 is TGTGCCAGCAGCTCGGACATCCGCGGGGGCTTTAGTGAAAAACTGTTTTTT.

The chain uses TRBV5-1 and TRBJ1-2, with 7 nucleotides matching TRBD1. This CDR3 has 13 residues. The germline CDR1 and CDR2 sequences are SGHRS and YFSETQ. The junction had 5 bases not matched to a gene; V was cut back by 4 bases and J by 5 bases. The CDR3, as DNA: TGCGCCAGCAGCGGGGGACAGCAGTATGGCTACACCTTC. Residues: CASSGGQQYGYTF.

The J gene is TRBJ2-3, the V gene TRBV6-4, with 8 bases matching TRBD1. Per the germline V gene, CDR1 is MRHNA and CDR2 is SNTAGT. The trim removed 3 bases at V and 5 bases at J, leaving 7 bases unmatched. The CDR3 contains 15 residues. The CDR3 coding sequence is TGTGCCAGCAGTGAACAGGCAGGGGGCAGAGATACGCAGTATTTT. This gives the protein CASSEQAGGRDTQYF.

The chain joins TRBV7-9 to TRBJ1-2; perhaps TRBD1 as D (6 bases). Per the germline V gene, CDR1 is SEHNR and CDR2 is FQNEAQ (reference sequence). V gave up 1 base and J gave up 8 bases, with 8 bases separating them. The CDR3 consists of 12 residues. CDR3 bases: TGTGCCAGCAGCTTAGAAGGACAGGGCTACACCTTC. Its protein product is CASSLEGQGYTF.

This clone turned up a few times. This sequence joins TRBV9 and TRBJ2-2, with 12 nucleotides matching TRBD2. CDR1 is SGDLS, CDR2 YYNGEE, per germline. With V trimmed by 0 bases and J by 4 bases, 1 base remained unmatched. The CDR3 consists of 16 residues. The CDR3 DNA sequence: TGTGCCAGCAGCGTAGGGACTAGCGGGACCACCGGGGAGCTGTTTTTT. It yields the protein CASSVGTSGTTGELFF.

This sequence joins TRBV4-1 and TRBJ2-7; the match to TRBD2 covers 14 bases. Unmatched junction bases numbered 9, after V lost 1 base and J lost 7 bases. Germline CDR1 reads MGHRA; CDR2 reads YSYEKL. The CDR3 extends over 17 amino acids. This chain's CDR3 is CASSQVAGLAGGREQYF. CDR3 DNA sequence: TGCGCCAGCAGCCAAGTCGCTGGACTAGCGGGAGGACGGGAGCAGTACTTC.

This clone was picked up a small number of times. V usage is TRBV7-3 and J usage is TRBJ2-5; D is possibly TRBD1 (6 bases). This CDR3 is built from 13 residues. Trimming stripped 5 bases from V and 1 base from J, with 8 bases between. In germline, CDR1 is SGHTA, CDR2 FQGTGA. CDR3 nucleotides: TGTGCCAGCAGCCGGGACATCCAAGAGACCCAGTACTTC. Its protein product is CASSRDIQETQYF.